This T cell receptor (beta chain) stems from a study of memory CD4+ T cells and cytomegalovirus serostatus. Points from the study as a whole: CMV serostatus prediction reached median AUC 0.95, or 0.91 with US-trained model.

Single viable CD3+CD4+CD8-CD45RO+ cells were sorted as the memory CD4+ T cells. The CDR3 has 14 residues. Germline values: CDR1 SGHKS, CDR2 YYEKEE (reference sequence). V was clipped by 4 bases and J by 2 bases; unmatched bases: 4. Sequencing used immunoSEQ multiplex PCR; TCRdb keeps in-frame clones, though not all of them. Of 85,000 to 100,000 clones in the sample, 75% to 85% were seen once. With regard to this clone: Its specificity is unknown.

This sequence joins TRBV5-5 and TRBJ2-3; 7 nucleotides match TRBD1. The material sequenced was memory CD4+ T cells from blood. This receptor was obtained from an adult in good health and CMV-seropositive. The CDR3 coding sequence is TGTGCCAGCAGCCGGGACAGCTCCACAGATACGCAGTATTTT. Translating it yields CASSRDSSTDTQYF.